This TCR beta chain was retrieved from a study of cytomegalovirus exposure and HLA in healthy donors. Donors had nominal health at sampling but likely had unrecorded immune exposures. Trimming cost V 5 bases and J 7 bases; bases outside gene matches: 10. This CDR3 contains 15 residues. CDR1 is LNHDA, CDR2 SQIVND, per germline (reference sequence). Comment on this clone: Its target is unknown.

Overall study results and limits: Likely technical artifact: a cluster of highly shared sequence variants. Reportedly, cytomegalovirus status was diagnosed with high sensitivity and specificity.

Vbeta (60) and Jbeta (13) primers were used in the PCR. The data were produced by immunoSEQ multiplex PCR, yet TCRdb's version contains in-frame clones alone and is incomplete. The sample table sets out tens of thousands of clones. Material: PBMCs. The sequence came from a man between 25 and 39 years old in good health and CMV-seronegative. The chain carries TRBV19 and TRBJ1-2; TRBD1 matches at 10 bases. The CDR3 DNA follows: TGTGCCAGTAGTGCGCCGGGACAGGGGAGAAGTGGCTACACCTTC. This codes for CASSAPGQGRSGYTF. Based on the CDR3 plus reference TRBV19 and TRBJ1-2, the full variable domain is DGGITQSPKYLFRKEGQNVTLSCEQNLNHDAMYWYRQDPGQGLRLIYYSQIVNDFQKGDIAEGYSVSREKKESFPLTVTSAQKNPTAFYLCASSAPGQGRSGYTFGSGTRLTVV.